These 9 T cell receptor beta chains were all obtained from the same sample, sequenced in a study of cytomegalovirus exposure and HLA in healthy donors. Assay used: immunoSEQ multiplex PCR; TCRdb lists only in-frame clones, some missing. The sample shows approximately 300,000 clones, just over 85% of them seen only once. Material for sequencing was PBMCs. Receptor source: a woman aged 18-29 years in good health and CMV-seronegative.

The genes are TRBV28 and TRBJ1-5, with D possibly TRBD1 on 6 matching bases. Trimming removed 2 bases from V and 3 bases from J, with 17 bases in between. Per the germline V gene, CDR1 is MDHEN and CDR2 is SYDVKM. CDR3 length equals 17 residues. CDR3 DNA: TGTGCCAGCAGTTTAGTGGGGGGGCGCAGCAACAATCAGCCCCAGCATTTT. This translates into CASSLVGGRSNNQPQHF.

The gene calls are TRBV29-1 and TRBJ1-4; D is possibly TRBD1 (5 bases). Per germline, CDR1 SQVTM and CDR2 ANQGSEA. V dropped 3 bases and J dropped 0 bases, with 8 bases sitting between them. The CDR3 is 14 amino acids. The CDR3 is CSVDQGTTNEKLFF. In DNA, the CDR3 is TGCAGCGTTGATCAGGGAACAACTAATGAAAAACTGTTTTTT. Complete variable domain (other parts from reference TRBV29-1 and TRBJ1-4): SAVISQKPSRDICQRGTSLTIQCQVDSQVTMMFWYRQQPGQSLTLIATANQGSEATYESGFVIDKFPISRPNLTFSTLTVSNMSPEDSSIYLCSVDQGTTNEKLFFGSGTQLSVL.

V is TRBV4-3 and J is TRBJ2-7; TRBD2 matches at 7 bases. V was clipped by 1 base and J by 3 bases; unmatched bases: 6. From germline, CDR1 is LGHNA and CDR2 YSLEER. The CDR3 length is 15 residues. CDR3 coding DNA: TGCGCCAGCAGCCAAGCGGGAGGAGGAATCTACGAGCAGTACTTC. This translates into CASSQAGGGIYEQYF.

V and J are TRBV27 and TRBJ1-4, with D tentatively TRBD1 (6 bases). The CDR3 runs 15 residues. The germline V gene encodes CDR1 MNHEY and CDR2 SMNVEV (reference sequence). V lost 5 bases and J lost 0, with 10 bases in between. The CDR3 sequence is CASSPQGATNEKLFF. DNA of the CDR3: TGTGCCAGCAGTCCACAGGGTGCAACTAATGAAAAACTGTTTTTT. Full variable domain (outside the CDR3, taken from reference TRBV27 and TRBJ1-4): EAQVTQNPRYLITVTGKKLTVTCSQNMNHEYMSWYRQDPGLGLRQIYYSMNVEVTDKGDVPEGYKVSRKEKRNFPLILESPSPNQTSLYFCASSPQGATNEKLFFGSGTQLSVL.

The chain links TRBV9 to TRBJ1-5; D is unresolved. Germline CDR1 SGDLS, CDR2 YYNGEE. V gave up 5 bases and J gave up 0 bases, with 12 bases separating them. This CDR3 has 15 amino acids. The CDR3 DNA is TGTGCCAGCAGAGAACGGACTCCTAGCAATCAGCCCCAGCATTTT. This codes for CASRERTPSNQPQHF.

This chain links TRBV5-4 with TRBJ2-1, with 7 bases that match TRBD1. V lost 0 bases to trimming and J lost 4 bases; unmatched junction nucleotides: 4. This CDR3 spans 15 amino acids. The V gene's germline CDR1 is SGHNT and CDR2 YYREEE (reference sequence). This CDR3 is CASSLDGTEYNEQFF. CDR3 in DNA: TGTGCCAGCAGCTTGGATGGGACAGAGTACAATGAGCAGTTCTTC.

The chain is built from TRBV5-1 and TRBJ2-2, with 7 bases matching TRBD2. The CDR3 length is 19 residues. V gave up 0 bases and J gave up 0 bases; unmatched junction bases: 11. The germline V gene has CDR1 SGHRS and CDR2 YFSETQ. CDR3 nucleotides: TGCGCCAGCAGCTTGGTGGCTAGCGGCTTAATTTCGAACACCGGGGAGCTGTTTTTT. This sequence encodes CASSLVASGLISNTGELFF.

This chain joins TRBV2 and TRBJ2-2; a possible D gene is TRBD1 (5 bases). Germline V CDR1 and CDR2: SNHLY, FYNNEI. This CDR3 has 14 residues. Trimming left V 10 bases short and J 1 base short, with 13 bases between. CDR3 nucleotides: TGTGCCACCGTCGTGACAGAGAACACCGGGGAGCTGTTTTTT. It translates to CATVVTENTGELFF.

In its sample, this clone was seen once. The CDR3 spells CASSPQGKGYEQYF. The CDR3 region has the DNA TGTGCCAGCTCACCACAGGGGAAGGGCTACGAGCAGTACTTC. V usage is TRBV18 and J usage is TRBJ2-7; D is perhaps TRBD1 (5 bases). Looked up from germline, CDR1 is KGHSH and CDR2 is LQKENI. V lost 1 base to trimming and J lost 3 bases, with 10 bases between them. CDR3 length equals 14 residues.